This TCR beta chain was captured in a study of blood T cells in healthy people across ages. Comments on this clonotype: Its antigen is unknown.

The second PCR ran roughly 7 to 12 cycles with a sample-barcoded 5' primer and J-beta primers. From the 5' RACE reads, TCRdb called clonotypes with MiXCR, one entry per CDR3 protein. The sample lists 950,000 to 1,200,000 distinct CDR3 sequences, roughly two fifths seen once, with around 14% in the top ten. Germline trimming cut 2 bases from V and 4 bases from J; bases unmatched to any gene: 3. The CDR3 consists of 14 residues. Germline values: CDR1 KGHSH, CDR2 LQKENI. Study observations and caveats: Higher diversity, along with more naive CD4+ cells, distinguished long-lived donors from aged donors.

Each sample had at least 6.5 million PBMCs isolated. The chain links TRBV18 to TRBJ2-3, with 7 bases identical to TRBD1. This receptor was taken from a man younger than 35 in good health. Sequenced: blood. The CDR3 loop is CASSPERGPDTQYF. In nucleotides, the CDR3 is TGTGCCAGCTCACCAGAGAGGGGGCCAGATACGCAGTATTTT.